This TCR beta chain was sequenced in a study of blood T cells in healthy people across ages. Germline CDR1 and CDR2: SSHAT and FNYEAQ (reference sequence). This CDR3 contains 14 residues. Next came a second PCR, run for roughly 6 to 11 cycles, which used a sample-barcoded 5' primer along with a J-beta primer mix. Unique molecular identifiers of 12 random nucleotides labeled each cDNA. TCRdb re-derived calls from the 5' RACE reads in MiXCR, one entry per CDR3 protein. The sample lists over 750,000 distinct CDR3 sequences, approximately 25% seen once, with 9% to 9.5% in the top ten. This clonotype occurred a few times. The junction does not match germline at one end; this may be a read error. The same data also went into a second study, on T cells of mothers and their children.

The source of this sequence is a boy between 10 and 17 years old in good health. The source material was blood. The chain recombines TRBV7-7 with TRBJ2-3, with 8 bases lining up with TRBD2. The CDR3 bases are TGTGCTAGCAGCGCCGGACTAGCCACAGATACGCAGTATTTT. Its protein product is CASSAGLATDTQYF.